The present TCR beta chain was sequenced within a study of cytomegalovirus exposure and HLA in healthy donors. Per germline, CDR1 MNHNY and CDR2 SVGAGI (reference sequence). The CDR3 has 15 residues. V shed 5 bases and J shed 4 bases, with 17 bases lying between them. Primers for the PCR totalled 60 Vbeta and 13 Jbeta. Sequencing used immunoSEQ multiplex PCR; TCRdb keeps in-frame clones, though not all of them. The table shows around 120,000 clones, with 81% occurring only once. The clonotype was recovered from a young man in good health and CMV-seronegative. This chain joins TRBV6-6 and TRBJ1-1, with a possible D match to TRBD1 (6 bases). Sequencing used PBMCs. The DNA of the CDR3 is TGTGCCAGCAGTACGGAAATAACAGGGAGCACTGAAGCTTTCTTT. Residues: CASSTEITGSTEAFF.